The rows below give T cell receptor beta chains drawn from one sample of a study of human T cells and chemical hapten exposure. TCRdb recomputed calls from the RACE reads with MiXCR, one row per CDR3 protein. The sample carries about 40,000 distinct CDR3 sequences, 10% recorded once. The sample was whole blood, taken in connection with sensitization to the hapten diphenylcyclopropenone (DPC). The receptors shown here come from a man aged 30-40 years with alopecia areata. Some clones in this sample may be carry-over from other donors' samples. The CDR3 runs from the conserved cysteine through the conserved F or W. A D gene is named only where the DNA matches it firmly.

v_gene: TRBV3-1
j_gene: TRBJ2-2
d_gene: NA
CDR3aa: CASSQDLDTGELFF

v_gene: TRBV29-1
j_gene: TRBJ2-7
d_gene: TRBD1
CDR3aa: CSAGQATYEQYF

v_gene: TRBV7-2
j_gene: TRBJ2-2
d_gene: TRBD2
CDR3aa: CASSFSGSNTGELFF

v_gene: TRBV7-2
j_gene: TRBJ2-3
d_gene: TRBD2
CDR3aa: CASSLTGGSTDTQYF

v_gene: TRBV7-3
j_gene: TRBJ1-6
d_gene: NA
CDR3aa: CASSLNHTRAGNSPLHF

v_gene: TRBV6-1
j_gene: TRBJ2-3
d_gene: TRBD2
CDR3aa: CASRAGPSTDTQYF

v_gene: TRBV10-1
j_gene: TRBJ2-7
d_gene: NA
CDR3aa: CASSSGAYEQYF

v_gene: TRBV5-1
j_gene: TRBJ2-3
d_gene: TRBD2
CDR3aa: CASSLRGLATDTQYF

v_gene: TRBV10-3
j_gene: TRBJ1-3
d_gene: NA
CDR3aa: CAITRTSSGNTIYF

v_gene: TRBV6-1
j_gene: TRBJ2-1
d_gene: TRBD2
CDR3aa: CASSPLTSSESEQFF

v_gene: TRBV10-3
j_gene: TRBJ1-1
d_gene: NA
CDR3aa: CAISEVANTEAFF

v_gene: TRBV7-3
j_gene: TRBJ2-1
d_gene: TRBD2
CDR3aa: CASSLFPSGISYNEQFF

v_gene: TRBV12-3/TRBV12-4
j_gene: TRBJ1-6
d_gene: NA
CDR3aa: CASSLLGSYNSPLHF

v_gene: TRBV12-3/TRBV12-4
j_gene: TRBJ1-2
d_gene: NA
CDR3aa: CASSLMGRGDYGYTF

v_gene: TRBV29-1
j_gene: TRBJ1-1
d_gene: NA
CDR3aa: CSASHLFHWGAFF

v_gene: TRBV6-6
j_gene: TRBJ1-5
d_gene: TRBD1
CDR3aa: CASTPVTGGLTQPQHF

v_gene: TRBV12-3/TRBV12-4
j_gene: TRBJ1-2
d_gene: NA
CDR3aa: CASSLLYAGAGYTF

v_gene: TRBV12-3/TRBV12-4
j_gene: TRBJ1-2
d_gene: NA
CDR3aa: CASSFSRVNYGYTF

v_gene: TRBV6-1
j_gene: TRBJ2-3
d_gene: NA
CDR3aa: CASSPQRGQGTDTQYF

v_gene: TRBV27
j_gene: TRBJ2-4
d_gene: TRBD1
CDR3aa: CASSSSIRGRVAKNIQYF

v_gene: TRBV4-2
j_gene: TRBJ2-3
d_gene: TRBD2
CDR3aa: CASSRGRTDTQYF

v_gene: TRBV11-2
j_gene: TRBJ1-5
d_gene: NA
CDR3aa: CASSGGRGQPQHF

v_gene: TRBV13
j_gene: TRBJ2-7
d_gene: TRBD2
CDR3aa: CASSFAGGYEQYF

v_gene: TRBV9
j_gene: TRBJ2-1
d_gene: TRBD1
CDR3aa: CASSGTGTAYNEQFF

v_gene: TRBV5-1
j_gene: TRBJ1-2
d_gene: TRBD1
CDR3aa: CASSIAGTGIDYGYTF

v_gene: TRBV7-6
j_gene: TRBJ2-5
d_gene: NA
CDR3aa: CASSRDMGQETQYF

v_gene: TRBV20-1
j_gene: TRBJ1-4
d_gene: TRBD1
CDR3aa: CSARDTGQGNEKLFF

v_gene: TRBV3-1
j_gene: TRBJ1-5
d_gene: NA
CDR3aa: CASGPYQGRYSNQPQHF

v_gene: TRBV19
j_gene: TRBJ2-2
d_gene: TRBD1
CDR3aa: CASSMVTGRTGELFF

v_gene: TRBV29-1
j_gene: TRBJ1-4
d_gene: NA
CDR3aa: CSVGRVNEKLFF

v_gene: TRBV6-2/TRBV6-3
j_gene: TRBJ1-1
d_gene: NA
CDR3aa: CASTLGGLNTEAFF

v_gene: TRBV3-1
j_gene: TRBJ2-1
d_gene: NA
CDR3aa: CASSQRRGAVSYNEQFF

v_gene: TRBV28
j_gene: TRBJ2-5
d_gene: TRBD2
CDR3aa: CASSFRREAHPAYLETQYF

v_gene: TRBV28
j_gene: TRBJ1-1
d_gene: NA
CDR3aa: CASRPTAGVNTEAFF

v_gene: TRBV19
j_gene: TRBJ1-5
d_gene: NA
CDR3aa: CASSTLGQRHNQPQHF

v_gene: TRBV6-5
j_gene: TRBJ1-6
d_gene: NA
CDR3aa: CASSYSMVGRVGYNSPLHF

v_gene: TRBV12-5
j_gene: TRBJ1-1
d_gene: NA
CDR3aa: CASGLQGANTEAFF

v_gene: TRBV6-1
j_gene: TRBJ1-5
d_gene: NA
CDR3aa: CASSEARAGQPQHF

v_gene: TRBV9
j_gene: TRBJ2-3
d_gene: NA
CDR3aa: CASSVEASPDTQYF

v_gene: TRBV27
j_gene: TRBJ2-7
d_gene: NA
CDR3aa: CASSLGQVPYEQYF

v_gene: TRBV5-4
j_gene: TRBJ1-3
d_gene: NA
CDR3aa: CASSLSYHGPGNTIYF

v_gene: TRBV6-1
j_gene: TRBJ2-3
d_gene: NA
CDR3aa: CAGGTAPADTQYF

v_gene: TRBV11-2
j_gene: TRBJ2-2
d_gene: TRBD2
CDR3aa: CASSLAAFKLAGVTTGELFF

v_gene: TRBV11-2
j_gene: TRBJ2-4
d_gene: TRBD1
CDR3aa: CASRTGKNIQYF

v_gene: TRBV3-1
j_gene: TRBJ1-2
d_gene: NA
CDR3aa: CASSQDKGNYGYTF

v_gene: TRBV12-3/TRBV12-4
j_gene: TRBJ1-2
d_gene: NA
CDR3aa: CASSLWPNYGYTF

v_gene: TRBV7-9
j_gene: TRBJ2-5
d_gene: TRBD2
CDR3aa: CASSRRGGLAGGVETQYF